This T cell receptor beta chain was retrieved from a study of response to subunit inactivated influenza vaccine. The CDR3 is 13 amino acids. Germline CDR1 reads SQVTM; CDR2 reads ANQGSEA. Germline trimming cut 4 bases from V and 4 bases from J; bases unmatched to any gene: 6. Study-wide findings and caveats: After each seasonal influenza vaccination, few new T cells are recruited, the authors suggested.

The table lists this clonotype with a few counts. What it binds is unknown. TCRdb independently ran MiXCR on the RT-PCR reads; one entry per CDR3 protein. The sample shows 700,000 to 900,000 distinct CDR3 sequences, about 20% of them seen only once. This TCR came from a man between 50 and 59 years old who received an inactivated influenza vaccine. The chain links TRBV29-1 to TRBJ1-1; 7 bases line up with TRBD1. The specimen comprised PBMCs from blood, sampled about 5 days after vaccination. CDR3 in amino acids: CSVAPAGGTEAFF. CDR3 bases: TGCAGCGTTGCCCCGGCAGGGGGCACTGAAGCTTTCTTT.